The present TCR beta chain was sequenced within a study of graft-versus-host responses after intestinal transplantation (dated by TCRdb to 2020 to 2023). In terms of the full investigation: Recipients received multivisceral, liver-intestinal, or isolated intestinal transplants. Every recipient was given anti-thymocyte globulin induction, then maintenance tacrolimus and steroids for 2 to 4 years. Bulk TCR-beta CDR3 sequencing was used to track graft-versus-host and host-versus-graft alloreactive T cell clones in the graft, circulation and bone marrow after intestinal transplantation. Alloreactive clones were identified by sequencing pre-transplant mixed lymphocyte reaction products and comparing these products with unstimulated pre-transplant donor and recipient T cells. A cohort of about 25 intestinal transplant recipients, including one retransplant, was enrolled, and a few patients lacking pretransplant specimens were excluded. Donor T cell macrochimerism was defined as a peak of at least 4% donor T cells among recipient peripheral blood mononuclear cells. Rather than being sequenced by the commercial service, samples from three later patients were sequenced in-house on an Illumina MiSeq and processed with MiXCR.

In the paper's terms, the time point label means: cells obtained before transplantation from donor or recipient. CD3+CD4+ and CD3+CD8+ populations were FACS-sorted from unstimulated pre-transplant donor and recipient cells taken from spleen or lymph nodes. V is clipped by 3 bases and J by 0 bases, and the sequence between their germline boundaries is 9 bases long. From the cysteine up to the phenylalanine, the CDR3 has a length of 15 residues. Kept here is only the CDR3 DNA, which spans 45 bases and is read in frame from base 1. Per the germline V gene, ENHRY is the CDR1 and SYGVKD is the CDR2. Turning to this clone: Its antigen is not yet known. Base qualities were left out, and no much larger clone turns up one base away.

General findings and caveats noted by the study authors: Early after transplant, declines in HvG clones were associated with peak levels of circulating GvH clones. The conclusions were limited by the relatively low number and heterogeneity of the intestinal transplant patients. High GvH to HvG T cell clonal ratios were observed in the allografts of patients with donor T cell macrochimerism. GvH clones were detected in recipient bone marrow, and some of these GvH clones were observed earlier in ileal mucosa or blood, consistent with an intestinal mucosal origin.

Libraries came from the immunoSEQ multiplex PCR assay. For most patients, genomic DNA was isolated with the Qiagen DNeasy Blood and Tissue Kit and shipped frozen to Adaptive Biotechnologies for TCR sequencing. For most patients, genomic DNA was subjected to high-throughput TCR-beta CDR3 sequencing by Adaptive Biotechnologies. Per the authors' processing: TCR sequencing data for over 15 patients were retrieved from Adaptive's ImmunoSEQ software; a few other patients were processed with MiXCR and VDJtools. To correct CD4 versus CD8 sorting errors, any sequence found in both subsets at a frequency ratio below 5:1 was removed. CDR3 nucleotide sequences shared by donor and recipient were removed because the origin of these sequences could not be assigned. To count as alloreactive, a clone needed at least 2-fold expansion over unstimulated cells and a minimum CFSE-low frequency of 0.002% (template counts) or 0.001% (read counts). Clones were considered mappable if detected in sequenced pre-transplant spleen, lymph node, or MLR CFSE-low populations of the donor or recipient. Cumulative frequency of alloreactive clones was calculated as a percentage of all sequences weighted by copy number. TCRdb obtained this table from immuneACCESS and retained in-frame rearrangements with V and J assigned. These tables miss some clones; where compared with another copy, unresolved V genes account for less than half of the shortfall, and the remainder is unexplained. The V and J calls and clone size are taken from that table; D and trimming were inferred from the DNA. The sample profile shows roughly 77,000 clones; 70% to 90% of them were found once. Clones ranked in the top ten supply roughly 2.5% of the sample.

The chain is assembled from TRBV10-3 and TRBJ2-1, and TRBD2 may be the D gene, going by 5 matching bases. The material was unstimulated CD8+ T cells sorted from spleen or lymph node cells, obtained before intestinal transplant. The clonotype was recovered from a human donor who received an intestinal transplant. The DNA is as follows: TGTGCCATCAGTGAACTAGGGAGCTCCTACAATGAGCAGTTCTTC. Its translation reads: CAISELGSSYNEQFF.